The rows below give T cell receptor beta chains drawn from one sample of a study of long-term antiretroviral therapy in people with HIV. The table came from immunoSEQ multiplex PCR; TCRdb's copy has only in-frame clones and leaves some out. The sample lists over 15,000 clones; around three quarters were seen once. Sequencing was performed on unsorted PBMCs, taken 2.2 years after starting antiretroviral therapy. These TCRs come from a man aged 50-59 years with HIV. Both conserved end residues are part of each CDR3. A D gene is named only where the DNA matches it firmly. Not every row has a clone size; where given, it reads once, few, many or a size class.

cdr3_length: 16; v_call: TRBV30; d_call: .; j_call: TRBJ1-3; clone_size: .; cdr3_aa: CALEGRGRIFGNTIYF
cdr3_length: 15; v_call: TRBV7-3; d_call: .; j_call: TRBJ2-7; clone_size: once; cdr3_aa: CASSPGGETPYEQYF
cdr3_length: 13; v_call: TRBV7-2; d_call: TRBD1; j_call: TRBJ2-7; clone_size: .; cdr3_aa: CASGDRVPYEQYF
cdr3_length: 13; v_call: TRBV7-8; d_call: .; j_call: TRBJ1-2; clone_size: .; cdr3_aa: CASSSDGRLGYTF
cdr3_length: 13; v_call: TRBV5-1; d_call: TRBD1; j_call: TRBJ1-6; clone_size: .; cdr3_aa: CASQDRGTSPLHF
cdr3_length: 12; v_call: TRBV15; d_call: .; j_call: TRBJ2-3; clone_size: .; cdr3_aa: CATGPRTDTQYF
cdr3_length: 13; v_call: TRBV7-2; d_call: .; j_call: TRBJ1-4; clone_size: .; cdr3_aa: CASSSFPNEKLFF
cdr3_length: 14; v_call: TRBV19; d_call: TRBD1; j_call: TRBJ2-7; clone_size: .; cdr3_aa: CASSRGTGVDEQYF
cdr3_length: 18; v_call: TRBV9; d_call: .; j_call: TRBJ2-7; clone_size: .; cdr3_aa: CASSAGFGQGSNSYEQYF
cdr3_length: 17; v_call: TRBV11-2; d_call: TRBD1; j_call: TRBJ2-7; clone_size: .; cdr3_aa: CASSLPRLRDRDYEQYF
cdr3_length: 15; v_call: TRBV10-3; d_call: .; j_call: TRBJ2-1; clone_size: once; cdr3_aa: CAITLGDSSYNEQFF
cdr3_length: 12; v_call: TRBV19; d_call: .; j_call: TRBJ1-1; clone_size: .; cdr3_aa: CASSIGRVGAFF
cdr3_length: 13; v_call: TRBV28; d_call: .; j_call: TRBJ1-2; clone_size: .; cdr3_aa: CASSLDLNYGYTF
cdr3_length: 14; v_call: TRBV15; d_call: TRBD2; j_call: TRBJ2-3; clone_size: .; cdr3_aa: CATGVRGEGDTQYF
cdr3_length: 11; v_call: TRBV28; d_call: TRBD1; j_call: TRBJ2-7; clone_size: few; cdr3_aa: CASHRGHEQYF
cdr3_length: 16; v_call: TRBV5-6; d_call: TRBD1; j_call: TRBJ2-2; clone_size: .; cdr3_aa: CASSHRTGANTGELFF
cdr3_length: 14; v_call: TRBV7-2; d_call: .; j_call: TRBJ2-1; clone_size: .; cdr3_aa: CASSLDRGYNEQFF
cdr3_length: 16; v_call: TRBV6-5; d_call: TRBD1; j_call: TRBJ1-5; clone_size: few; cdr3_aa: CASSLRGPQSNQPQHF
cdr3_length: 11; v_call: TRBV5-3; d_call: .; j_call: TRBJ1-1; clone_size: once; cdr3_aa: CARSFPTEAFF
cdr3_length: 15; v_call: TRBV6-5; d_call: .; j_call: TRBJ1-5; clone_size: .; cdr3_aa: CASSRIGDSNQPQHF
cdr3_length: 14; v_call: TRBV5-1; d_call: .; j_call: TRBJ2-1; clone_size: .; cdr3_aa: CASSLGQGGPEQFF
cdr3_length: 13; v_call: TRBV9; d_call: .; j_call: TRBJ2-5; clone_size: .; cdr3_aa: CASSVAQWETQYF
cdr3_length: 16; v_call: TRBV7-8; d_call: .; j_call: TRBJ1-5; clone_size: .; cdr3_aa: CASSLGEGERNQPQHF
cdr3_length: 14; v_call: TRBV5-4; d_call: TRBD2; j_call: TRBJ2-7; clone_size: once; cdr3_aa: CASTPGGGNHEQYF
cdr3_length: 14; v_call: TRBV18; d_call: TRBD1; j_call: TRBJ2-5; clone_size: .; cdr3_aa: CASSPRQGAETQYF
cdr3_length: 15; v_call: TRBV5-6; d_call: TRBD2; j_call: TRBJ2-5; clone_size: .; cdr3_aa: CASSLLSGGEETQYF
cdr3_length: 13; v_call: TRBV7-9; d_call: .; j_call: TRBJ1-2; clone_size: once; cdr3_aa: CASSLDGSIGYTF
cdr3_length: 13; v_call: TRBV18; d_call: TRBD2; j_call: TRBJ2-7; clone_size: .; cdr3_aa: CASSLGDYYEQYF